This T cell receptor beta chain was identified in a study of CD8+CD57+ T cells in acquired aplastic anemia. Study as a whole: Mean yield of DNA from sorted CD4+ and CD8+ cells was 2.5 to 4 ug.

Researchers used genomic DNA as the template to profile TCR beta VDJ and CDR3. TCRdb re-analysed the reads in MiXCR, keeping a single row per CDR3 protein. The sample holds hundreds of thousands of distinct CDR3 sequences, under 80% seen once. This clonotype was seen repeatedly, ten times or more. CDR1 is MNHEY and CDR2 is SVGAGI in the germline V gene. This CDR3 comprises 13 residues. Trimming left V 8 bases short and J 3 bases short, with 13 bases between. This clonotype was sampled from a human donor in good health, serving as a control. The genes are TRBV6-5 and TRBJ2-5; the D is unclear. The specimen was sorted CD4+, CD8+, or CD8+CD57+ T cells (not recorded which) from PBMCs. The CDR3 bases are TGTGCCAGCGCCGGCGCCGCCGAAGAGACCCAGTACTTC. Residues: CASAGAAEETQYF.